The clone carrying this T cell receptor beta chain appeared a single time. The antigen is unknown. The protocol was immunoSEQ multiplex PCR, while the TCRdb copy is restricted to in-frame clones and leaves out a portion. The repertoire consists of 110,000 to 150,000 clones, with around nine tenths occurring once and the leading ten covering about 3.8%. The CDR3 contains 14 residues. Germline loops: CDR1 MNHEY, CDR2 SVGAGI. V lost 2 bases to trimming and J lost 5 bases, with 10 bases between them. The data were taken from a study of T cell responses to AZD1222 COVID-19 vaccine. Whole-study results and caveats: Every sample of the repertoires postdated the peak T cell response.

The sequence came from an adult in good health. Sample: peripheral blood, taken on day 0 of AZD1222 vaccination. The chain uses TRBV6-5 and TRBJ2-1; no clear D gene. The DNA for the CDR3 is TGTGCCAGCAGTTACGGCGATAGCCACAATGAGCAGTTCTTC. It encodes CASSYGDSHNEQFF.